One and the same sample provided the 9 T cell receptor beta chains below, sequenced in a study. Via MiXCR, TCRdb re-called the 5' RACE reads, giving one row per CDR3 protein. This sample has approximately 42,000 distinct CDR3 sequences, with 25% to 30% found just once. Sequenced input: memory CD4+ T cells sorted from a lymph node. Subset of the sample: memory CD4+ T cells, CD4+CD45RO+CD25-. The receptor source for this set is a female donor with breast cancer.

The CDR3 here is CSARGQEDSPLHF. The CDR3 DNA follows: TGCAGTGCTAGGGGACAGGAGGACTCACCCCTCCACTTT. The V call is TRBV20-1, the J call TRBJ1-6; 8 bases are a match to TRBD1. Per the germline V gene, CDR1 is DFQATT and CDR2 is SNEGSKA (reference sequence). This CDR3 region has 13 residues. V dropped 3 bases and J dropped 10; count of bases not matched to a gene: 5.

The V and J genes are TRBV6-6 and TRBJ2-3; 7 nucleotides line up with TRBD1. Germline CDR1 is MNHNY and CDR2 is SVGAGI (reference sequence). The CDR3 extends over 16 amino acids. The junction had 12 bases not matched to a gene; V was cut back by 7 bases and J by 2 bases. CDR3 amino acids: CASTPSEGQSTDTQYF. CDR3 in DNA: TGTGCCAGCACCCCTAGTGAGGGACAGTCCACAGATACGCAGTATTTT.

Notes on this clonotype: A read error may account for a junction end that differs from germline. DNA for the CDR3: TGTGCCAGCAGCTTATCCGGGTCCCTTCAGGATGAGCTGTTCTTC. As protein: CASSLSGSLQDELFF. The chain links TRBV7-3 to TRBJ2-1; the D is unclear. Germline CDR1 and CDR2: SGHTA and FQGTGA. This CDR3 is built from 15 residues. Full variable domain (remainder filled in from reference TRBV7-3 and TRBJ2-1): GAGVSQTPSNKVTEKGKYVELRCDPISGHTALYWYRQSLGQGPEFLIYFQGTGAADDSGLPNDRFFAVRPEGSVSTLKIQRTERGDSAVYLCASSLSGSLQDELFFGPGTRLTVL.

V and J are TRBV6-5 and TRBJ2-3; D gene ambiguous. The CDR3 spans 15 residues. In germline, CDR1 is MNHEY, CDR2 SVGAGI. Deletions cut 3 bases from V and 5 bases from J, with 15 bases between. CDR3 nucleotides: TGTGCCAGCAGTTATAGGGCAGGTTCGGGAGATACGCAGTATTTT. Its protein product is CASSYRAGSGDTQYF.

The V gene is TRBV2, the J gene TRBJ1-4; 10 bases agree with TRBD1. This CDR3 is 17 amino acids long. The germline gives CDR1 SNHLY, CDR2 FYNNEI. V lost 7 bases, J lost 0 bases, and 8 bases stayed unmatched. The CDR3 coding sequence is TGTGCCAGCACTCCTCGGACAGGGGGGGCAACTAATGAAAAACTGTTTTTT. Protein product: CASTPRTGGATNEKLFF.

The V call is TRBV5-1, the J call TRBJ2-5; the D is unclear. Germline CDR1 is SGHRS and CDR2 is YFSETQ. CDR3 length: 14 residues. V dropped 0 bases and J dropped 2 bases, with 8 bases sitting between them. CDR3 protein: CASSLESSQETQYF. The DNA of the CDR3 is TGCGCCAGCAGCTTGGAGTCTTCGCAAGAGACCCAGTACTTC.

The chain links TRBV7-3 to TRBJ2-7; the match to TRBD1 covers 8 bases. With 2 bases clipped from V and 6 bases from J, the junction kept 3 bases outside the gene matches. From germline, CDR1 is SGHTA and CDR2 FQGTGA. The length of the CDR3 is 13 residues. CDR3 region: CASSLQTGAEQYF. CDR3 sequence (DNA): TGTGCCAGCAGCTTACAGACAGGGGCCGAGCAGTACTTC.

The CDR3, as DNA: TGTGCCAGCAGGCGCCCGACTAGCGGGGGTTTGACCCAGTACTTC. Translating it yields CASRRPTSGGLTQYF. V usage is TRBV6-5 and J usage is TRBJ2-5; 12 bases fit TRBD2. V was clipped by 6 bases and J by 7 bases; unmatched bases: 9. The CDR3 has 15 residues. Germline V gene data show CDR1 as MNHEY and CDR2 as SVGAGI.

On this clonotype itself: Likely a read error: the CDR3 ends without its conserved phenylalanine or tryptophan. The DNA is omitted, as the CDR3 cannot be located on it reliably, and the CDR3 follows TCRdb's listing. This sequence joins TRBV15 and TRBJ2-7. The CDR3 has 11 residues if both end residues are counted. From germline, CDR1 is LNHNV and CDR2 YYDKDF (reference sequence). CDR3: CATSRGWQPRR.